The clone carrying this T cell receptor (beta chain) was observed many times. The antigen is unknown. These data are taken from a study of T cell repertoires in cytomegalovirus infection. Via MiXCR, TCRdb re-called the reads, giving one row per CDR3 protein. The sample lists some 900,000 distinct CDR3 sequences, about 30% occurring once. The CDR3 is 17 amino acids. The germline CDR1 and CDR2 sequences are SGHTA and FQGNSA. The V and J ends lost 4 bases and 0 bases respectively, with 13 bases between them. Study-wide points: Dominating the ex vivo response were TCR beta clonotypes that were CMV-specific and HLA-C-restricted.

V and J are TRBV7-2 and TRBJ1-6, with D possibly TRBD1 on 5 matching bases. This specimen was cultured CD8+ T cells from PBMCs, taken from culture after CMV antigen stimulation. This sequence was found in a human donor in good health (CMV status not recorded). Some clones in this sample may be carry-over from other donors' samples. The CDR3 sequence: CASSSHPTVSYNSPLHF. The CDR3 DNA reads as TGTGCCAGCAGCTCCCACCCGACAGTCTCCTATAATTCACCCCTCCACTTT.